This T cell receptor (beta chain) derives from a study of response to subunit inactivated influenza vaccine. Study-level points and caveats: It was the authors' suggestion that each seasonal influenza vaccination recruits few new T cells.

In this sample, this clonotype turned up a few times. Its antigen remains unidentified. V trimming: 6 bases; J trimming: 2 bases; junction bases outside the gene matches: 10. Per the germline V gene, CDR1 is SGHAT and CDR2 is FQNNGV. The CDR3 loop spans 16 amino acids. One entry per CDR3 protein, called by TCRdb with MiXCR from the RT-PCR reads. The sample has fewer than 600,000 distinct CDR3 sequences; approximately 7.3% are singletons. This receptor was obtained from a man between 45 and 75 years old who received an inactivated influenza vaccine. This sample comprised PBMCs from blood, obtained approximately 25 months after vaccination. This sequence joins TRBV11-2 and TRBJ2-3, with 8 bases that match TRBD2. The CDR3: CASSLRAGAITDTQYF. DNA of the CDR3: TGTGCCAGCAGTCTTCGAGCGGGGGCTATCACAGATACGCAGTATTTT.